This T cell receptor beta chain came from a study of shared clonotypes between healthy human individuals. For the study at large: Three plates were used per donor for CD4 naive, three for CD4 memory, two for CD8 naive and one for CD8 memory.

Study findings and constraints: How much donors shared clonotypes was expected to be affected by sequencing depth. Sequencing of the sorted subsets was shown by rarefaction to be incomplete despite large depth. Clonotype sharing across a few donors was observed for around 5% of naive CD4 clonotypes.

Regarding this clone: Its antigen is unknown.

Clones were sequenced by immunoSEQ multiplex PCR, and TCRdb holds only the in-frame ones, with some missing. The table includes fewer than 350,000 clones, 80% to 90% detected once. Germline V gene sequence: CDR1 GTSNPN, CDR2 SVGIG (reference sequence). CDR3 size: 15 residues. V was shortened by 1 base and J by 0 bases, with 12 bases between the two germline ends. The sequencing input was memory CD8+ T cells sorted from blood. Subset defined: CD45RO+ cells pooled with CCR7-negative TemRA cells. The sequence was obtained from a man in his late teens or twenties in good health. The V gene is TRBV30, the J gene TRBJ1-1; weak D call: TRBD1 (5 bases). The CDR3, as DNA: TGTGCCTGGAGTGCCTGGCAGGGATTGAACACTGAAGCTTTCTTT. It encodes CAWSAWQGLNTEAFF.